Presented here are 8 T cell receptor beta chains from one specimen sequenced in a study of blood T cell repertoires in COVID-19. Assay: immunoSEQ multiplex PCR; the TCRdb copy retains only in-frame clones and omits some. The table lists fewer than 350,000 clones, 80% to 90% of them singletons. The sample taken for sequencing was PBMCs or T cells enriched from blood (not recorded which). The source is a man aged 25 to 45 who had recovered from COVID-19.

The rearrangement links TRBV4-2 to TRBJ2-4, with 7 bases identical to TRBD2. This CDR3 has 17 amino acids. Per the germline V gene, CDR1 is LGHNA and CDR2 is YNFKEQ. V lost 0 bases, J lost 3 bases, and 8 bases stayed unmatched. CDR3 residues: CASSQEPSGAVKNIQYF. CDR3 in DNA: TGTGCCAGCAGCCAAGAGCCCAGCGGGGCGGTCAAAAACATTCAGTACTTC.

V and J are TRBV5-1 and TRBJ1-4; D gene ambiguous. Deletions cut 4 bases from V and 8 bases from J, with 9 bases between. This CDR3 comprises 12 residues. Germline lookup yields CDR1 SGHRS and CDR2 YFSETQ. CDR3 bases: TGCGCCAGCAGCGTAAATGGCGAAAAACTGTTTTTT. It encodes CASSVNGEKLFF.

The V and J genes are TRBV5-4 and TRBJ2-3; 10 nucleotides agree with TRBD2. The CDR3 loop spans 15 amino acids. Trimming took 5 bases from V and 2 from J; bases not matched to a gene: 5. The germline CDR1 and CDR2 sequences are SGHNT and YYREEE (reference sequence). In nucleotides, the CDR3 is TGTGCCAGCAGACCTACTAGCGGGGCCACAGATACGCAGTATTTT. Its translation: CASRPTSGATDTQYF.

This chain joins TRBV18 and TRBJ1-1, with D unresolved. The CDR3 spans 15 residues. Germline CDR1 KGHSH, CDR2 LQKENI. Between the trimmed V and J ends, which lost 1 base and 0 bases, there was a span of 9 bases. The CDR3 here is CASSPRSQMNTEAFF. In DNA form, the CDR3 reads TGTGCCAGCTCACCACGATCCCAGATGAACACTGAAGCTTTCTTT.

The V call is TRBV27, the J call TRBJ2-5; 8 bases agree with TRBD2. This CDR3 has 15 residues. The V gene end was trimmed by 6 bases and the J gene end by 4 bases; junction bases not matched to a gene: 10. CDR1 is MNHEY and CDR2 is SMNVEV in the germline V gene (reference sequence). In DNA, the CDR3 is TGTGCCAGCAGCCACGGGGGGGCGCAGGGAGAGACCCAGTACTTC. This gives the protein CASSHGGAQGETQYF.

The V and J genes are TRBV5-1 and TRBJ2-2; D might be TRBD1 (5 bases). V lost 0 bases and J lost 6, with 18 bases in between. Germline-derived CDR1 and CDR2 are SGHRS and YFSETQ. The CDR3 totals 17 residues. The CDR3 coding sequence is TGCGCCAGCAGCTTGGAAGTCAGGGTGTATCAGGCCGGGGAGCTGTTTTTT. It is translated as CASSLEVRVYQAGELFF.

This chain uses TRBV7-8 with TRBJ2-3; the match to TRBD1 covers 12 bases. The J segment lost 4 bases and the V segment lost 5 bases, leaving 13 bases of the junction unmatched. Germline CDR1 reads SGHVS; CDR2 reads FQNEAQ. This CDR3 is built from 18 residues. The CDR3 sequence: CASSMGQGARGYPDTQYF. Here the CDR3 DNA reads TGTGCCAGCAGCATGGGACAGGGGGCACGAGGGTACCCAGATACGCAGTATTTT. The full variable domain, in which reference TRBV7-8 and TRBJ2-3 provide the parts outside the CDR3, is GAGVSQSPRYKVAKRGQDVALRCDPISGHVSLFWYQQALGQGPEFLTYFQNEAQLDKSGLPSDRFFAERPEGSVSTLKIQRTQQEDSAVYLCASSMGQGARGYPDTQYFGPGTRLTVL.

The rearrangement links TRBV6-5 to TRBJ2-5, with a weak D call TRBD2 (6 bases). There are 14 residues in the CDR3. The V gene lost 6 bases and the J gene lost 5 bases, with 16 bases spanning the gap. Germline assignment: CDR1 MNHEY and CDR2 SVGAGI. The CDR3 here is CASRGLSKGETQYF. CDR3 in DNA: TGTGCCAGCAGAGGACTATCCAAAGGGGAGACCCAGTACTTC.